This TCR beta chain was recovered during a study of T cell responses to AZD1222 COVID-19 vaccine. General study findings and limits: White British donors predominated, females outnumbered males, and clonal diversity was possibly underestimated. Distributed over spike, vaccine-associated CD4 TCRs predominated at 160-218 and 743-854.

Libraries were prepared by immunoSEQ multiplex PCR; TCRdb keeps only in-frame clonotypes and omits some of them. In the table there are roughly 70,000 clones, 75% to 90% of which are singletons. The length of the CDR3 is 17 residues. Germline V CDR1 and CDR2: MDHEN, SYDVKM. Trimming stripped 1 base from V and 2 bases from J, with 18 bases between. Comments on this clone: The antigen is undetermined.

This material consisted of peripheral blood, taken on day 0 of AZD1222 vaccination. V usage is TRBV28 and J usage is TRBJ2-7; D remains ambiguous. This clonotype originated in an adult in good health. The CDR3 protein is CASSLYGARSNTYEQYF. The CDR3 nucleotides read TGTGCCAGCAGTTTATATGGAGCGAGATCAAACACCTACGAGCAGTACTTC.